The next 28 T cell receptor beta chains were all read from a single sample in a study of CD8 T cells in Susac syndrome. It was with random hexamers that about 0.45 to 1 ug RNA was reverse transcribed. TCRdb redid the calling of the immunoSEQ multiplex PCR reads with MiXCR, one entry per CDR3 protein. This sample yields about 140,000 distinct CDR3 sequences, of which about 95% are seen a single time; 0.13% to 0.15% belongs to the top ten. The sample comprised CD4+ T cells from PBMCs. The receptors shown here come from a human donor with Susac syndrome.

The chain joins TRBV29-1 to TRBJ2-7; 8 bases align to TRBD1. The CDR3 has 16 residues. Germline CDR1 and CDR2: SQVTM and ANQGSEA. After removal of 3 bases from V and 5 bases from J, the junction contained 15 bases not matched to a gene. This chain's CDR3 is CSVEGLRAGGVHEQYF. CDR3 nucleotides: TGCAGCGTTGAGGGTCTTCGGGCAGGGGGCGTCCACGAGCAGTACTTC.

The genes are TRBV30 and TRBJ2-1; 10 nucleotides agree with TRBD2. The junction had 6 bases not matched to a gene; V was cut back by 3 bases and J by 4 bases. The CDR3 extends over 15 amino acids. CDR1 is GTSNPN and CDR2 is SVGIG in the germline V gene (reference sequence). CDR3 in DNA: TGTGCCTGGAGAAAAGCGGGAGGGTTTTACAATGAGCAGTTCTTC. This gives the protein CAWRKAGGFYNEQFF. Together with reference TRBV30 and TRBJ2-1, the CDR3 gives the full variable domain: SQTIHQWPATLVQPVGSPLSLECTVEGTSNPNLYWYRQAAGRGLQLLFYSVGIGQISSEVPQNLSASRPQDRQFILSSKKLLLSDSGFYLCAWRKAGGFYNEQFFGPGTRLTVL.

The chain joins TRBV28 to TRBJ1-3; maybe TRBD1 (5 bases). Trimming took off 4 bases at V and 2 bases at J, with 6 bases between the two ends. Per the germline V gene, CDR1 is MDHEN and CDR2 is SYDVKM. The CDR3 is 13 residues long. In DNA form, the CDR3 reads TGTGCCAGCAGTTGGGGGGCTGGAAACACCATATATTTT. Protein sequence: CASSWGAGNTIYF.

J is TRBJ2-1 and V is TRBV18; TRBD2 is a possible D gene (6 bases). Per germline, CDR1 KGHSH and CDR2 LQKENI. Deletions cut 4 bases from V and 3 bases from J, with 22 bases between. The CDR3 loop spans 18 amino acids. The CDR3 coding sequence is TGTGCCAGCTCACTCAAATATGTGAGGGTCGGGAGCTACAATGAGCAGTTCTTC. Encoded protein: CASSLKYVRVGSYNEQFF.

CDR3 sequence (DNA): TGTGCCAGCGGGGGACAGGGGAAAGGCGAGCAGTACTTC. Translating gives CASGGQGKGEQYF. V and J are TRBV25-1 and TRBJ2-7; 10 positions agree with TRBD1. The V segment lost 8 bases and the J segment 6 bases; nucleotides outside the gene matches: 7. Germline-derived CDR1 and CDR2 are MGHDK and SYGVNS. The CDR3 loop spans 13 amino acids.

This clonotype was counted a single time. The chain has TRBV9 and TRBJ2-1; possibly TRBD2 for D (7 bases). V shed 0 bases and J shed 1 base, with 17 bases lying between them. Looked up from germline, CDR1 is SGDLS and CDR2 is YYNGEE. The CDR3 runs to 18 residues. CDR3 region: CASSVEGGGRRSYNEQFF. The CDR3 DNA is TGTGCCAGCAGCGTAGAGGGGGGGGGACGCCGATCCTACAATGAGCAGTTCTTC.

The chain links TRBV30 to TRBJ2-2; D may be TRBD1 (6 bases). Trimming shortened V by 3 bases and J by 1 base, and 9 bases separated the two germline ends. CDR3 length equals 14 residues. Germline V gives CDR1 GTSNPN, CDR2 SVGIG (reference sequence). CDR3 loop: CAWRRGQNTGELFF. CDR3 coding DNA: TGTGCCTGGAGGAGGGGACAGAACACCGGGGAGCTGTTTTTT.

This clonotype occurred once. This chain links TRBV2 with TRBJ1-6; no clear D gene. The CDR3 extends over 15 amino acids. V lost 8 bases to trimming and J lost 6 bases, with 17 bases between them. Germline lookup yields CDR1 SNHLY and CDR2 FYNNEI. DNA of the CDR3: TGTGCCAGCGCCACCGCGGCCCGGGGTAATTCACCCCTCCACTTT. It specifies CASATAARGNSPLHF.

The chain combines TRBV15 with TRBJ2-7; D unresolved. Trimming removed 0 bases at V and 6 bases at J, with 9 bases between. The CDR3 consists of 13 residues. Per the germline V gene, CDR1 is LNHNV and CDR2 is YYDKDF (reference sequence). The CDR3 spells CATSRDRLGEQYF. The CDR3 DNA reads as TGTGCCACCAGCAGAGATCGATTAGGCGAGCAGTACTTC.

This chain uses TRBV30 with TRBJ1-2; TRBD1 matches at 7 bases. Trimming at V came to 3 bases and at J to 0 bases, leaving 7 bases not matched to a gene. The CDR3 has 15 residues. Germline lookup yields CDR1 GTSNPN and CDR2 SVGIG (reference sequence). The DNA for the CDR3 is TGTGCCTGGAGAGGTCCGGGACAGCCTAACTATGGCTACACCTTC. Residues: CAWRGPGQPNYGYTF.

The rearrangement links TRBV7-8 to TRBJ2-7, with D possibly matching TRBD1 (5 bases). CDR3 length: 13 amino acids. Looked up from germline, CDR1 is SGHVS and CDR2 is FQNEAQ. Trimming removed 3 bases from V and 6 bases from J, with 12 bases in between. CDR3 DNA sequence: TGTGCCAGCAGCTTGGGGCTTCAAGTCGAGCAGTACTTC. Its protein product is CASSLGLQVEQYF.

The chain has TRBV3-1 and TRBJ2-3; TRBD1 or TRBD2 may be the D gene (5 bases each). The germline gives CDR1 LGHDT, CDR2 YNNKEL (reference sequence). The CDR3 has 15 residues. V gave up 3 bases and J gave up 2 bases, with 12 bases separating them. The CDR3 is CASSHRDHNTDTQYF. The DNA of the CDR3 is TGTGCCAGCAGCCATCGGGACCACAACACAGATACGCAGTATTTT.

This rearrangement joins TRBV11-2 to TRBJ2-3; 9 bases agree with TRBD2. The germline gives CDR1 SGHAT, CDR2 FQNNGV. Germline trimming cut 5 bases from V and 2 bases from J; bases unmatched to any gene: 8. CDR3 length equals 16 residues. The DNA of the CDR3 is TGTGCCAGCAGCCCGGCGGGGGGGCGTATCACAGATACGCAGTATTTT. This gives the protein CASSPAGGRITDTQYF.

The chain couples TRBV18 to TRBJ1-1; D call uncertain. CDR3 length: 15 residues. Trimming pared 2 bases from V and 3 bases from J, leaving 13 bases between. Looked up from germline, CDR1 is KGHSH and CDR2 is LQKENI. The CDR3 spells CASSPGGVDYTEAFF. CDR3 nucleotides: TGTGCCAGCTCACCAGGCGGGGTCGACTACACTGAAGCTTTCTTT.

This clonotype has a single count. The rearrangement links TRBV6-6 to TRBJ1-1; D gene uncertain. V was shortened by 4 bases and J by 0 bases, with 9 bases between the two germline ends. Looked up from germline, CDR1 is MNHNY and CDR2 is SVGAGI (reference sequence). The CDR3 loop spans 14 amino acids. For the CDR3, the DNA is TGTGCCAGCAGTTCCGGGGAGCTGAACACTGAAGCTTTCTTT. Translated: CASSSGELNTEAFF.

The V call is TRBV5-4, the J call TRBJ2-1; 10 nucleotides match TRBD2. The CDR3 consists of 16 residues. The V and J ends lost 2 bases and 6 bases, in that order; junction bases with no gene match: 8. Germline assignment: CDR1 SGHNT and CDR2 YYREEE (reference sequence). In DNA form, the CDR3 reads TGTGCCAGCAGCTTACCCCCAGCGGGGGGGATCAATGAGCAGTTCTTC. It yields the protein CASSLPPAGGINEQFF.

This clonotype occurred a few times. The chain couples TRBV7-2 to TRBJ2-2, with D hard to call. V was shortened by 4 bases and J by 3 bases, with 3 bases between the two germline ends. CDR1 is SGHTA, CDR2 FQGNSA, per germline. The CDR3 runs to 12 residues. This chain's CDR3 is CASSSYTGELFF. The CDR3 bases are TGTGCCAGCAGCTCGTACACCGGGGAGCTGTTTTTT.

This chain joins TRBV5-1 and TRBJ2-4; perhaps TRBD1 as D (6 bases). The CDR3 covers 15 residues. CDR1 and CDR2 from the germline V gene are SGHRS and YFSETQ. V lost 2 bases to trimming and J lost 5 bases, with 14 bases between them. The CDR3 region is CASSLSGGGQNIQYF. In DNA form, the CDR3 reads TGCGCCAGCAGCTTATCCGGTGGGGGCCAAAACATTCAGTACTTC.

The genes are TRBV15 and TRBJ1-2, with a weak D call TRBD1 (5 bases). V shed 0 bases and J shed 4 bases, with 12 bases lying between them. Per germline, CDR1 LNHNV and CDR2 YYDKDF (reference sequence). CDR3 length: 15 amino acids. The CDR3 nucleotides read TGTGCCACCAGCAGAGATCCAGGGAATACCTATGGCTACACCTTC. Protein sequence: CATSRDPGNTYGYTF.

The chain joins TRBV20-1 to TRBJ2-5; 9 bases agree with TRBD2. Per the germline V gene, CDR1 is DFQATT and CDR2 is SNEGSKA (reference sequence). The CDR3 is 16 residues long. With 6 bases clipped from V and 5 bases from J, the junction kept 16 bases outside the gene matches. The CDR3 nucleotides are TGCAGTGCCAGGGGTATTGGCGGGAGGGCCGTTGAGACCCAGTACTTC. Translated, it gives CSARGIGGRAVETQYF.

This chain joins TRBV12-3 or TRBV12-4 and TRBJ2-1; a weak D match, TRBD1 (6 bases). Trimming pared 1 base from V and 0 bases from J, leaving 10 bases between. This CDR3 is built from 16 residues. The DNA for the CDR3 is TGTGCCAGCAGTTTAGGACAGGCGAGCTCCTACAATGAGCAGTTCTTC. Its protein is CASSLGQASSYNEQFF.

The rearrangement links TRBV24-1 to TRBJ2-5; 8 bases map to TRBD2. V lost 4 bases to trimming and J lost 4 bases; unmatched junction nucleotides: 4. Germline CDR1 and CDR2: KGHDR and SFDVKD. The CDR3 sequence is 14 residues long. As DNA, the CDR3 is TGTGCCACCAGTGACAGAAGCGGGGGAGAGACCCAGTACTTC. Its translation is CATSDRSGGETQYF.

V usage is TRBV7-9 and J usage is TRBJ1-6, with D unresolved. The CDR3 is 13 residues long. V dropped 4 bases and J dropped 8 bases, with 9 bases sitting between them. In germline, CDR1 is SEHNR, CDR2 FQNEAQ (reference sequence). Written as DNA, the CDR3 is TGTGCCAGCAGCTACACCGCCGATTCACCCCTCCACTTT. As protein: CASSYTADSPLHF. The entire variable domain, with the rest obtained from reference TRBV7-9 and TRBJ1-6, is as follows: DTGVSQNPRHKITKRGQNVTFRCDPISEHNRLYWYRQTLGQGPEFLTYFQNEAQLEKSRLLSDRFSAERPKGSFSTLEIQRTEQGDSAMYLCASSYTADSPLHFGNGTRLTVT.

The genes are TRBV4-1 and TRBJ2-7; no reliable D call. This CDR3 has 16 residues. Trimming took off 1 base at V and 0 bases at J, with 13 bases between the two ends. Germline V gene data show CDR1 as MGHRA and CDR2 as YSYEKL. The CDR3 region is CASSQVKGQASYEQYF. The CDR3 coding sequence is TGCGCCAGCAGCCAAGTCAAAGGCCAGGCCTCCTACGAGCAGTACTTC.

This clonotype came up once. V is TRBV4-2 and J is TRBJ2-1, with D hard to call. There are 15 residues in the CDR3. The germline gives CDR1 LGHNA, CDR2 YNFKEQ. V lost 4 bases and J 6 bases, leaving 16 bases between the germline ends. The CDR3 protein is CASSLQDRPPNEQFF. The CDR3 coding sequence is TGTGCCAGCAGCCTACAAGACCGGCCGCCCAATGAGCAGTTCTTC.

This sequence joins TRBV30 and TRBJ1-2; the D gene is possibly TRBD1 (6 bases). V was trimmed by 2 bases and J by 5 bases, leaving 9 bases between them. The CDR3 contains 12 residues. In germline, CDR1 is GTSNPN, CDR2 SVGIG (reference sequence). In DNA form, the CDR3 reads TGTGCCTGGAGTAAGGGGGATTATGGCTACACCTTC. It yields the protein CAWSKGDYGYTF.

The genes are TRBV20-1 and TRBJ1-1; 8 bases agree with TRBD1. The germline V gene encodes CDR1 DFQATT and CDR2 SNEGSKA (reference sequence). V dropped 3 bases and J dropped 5; count of bases not matched to a gene: 5. This CDR3 contains 13 residues. CDR3 coding DNA: TGCAGTGCTAGGAACGACAGGGGAACTGAAGCTTTCTTT. This encodes CSARNDRGTEAFF.

CDR3 in DNA: TGTGCCACCAAAGGGGGGACAGTCGAGGTAGAGGGCTACACCTTC. Its translation: CATKGGTVEVEGYTF. The rearrangement uses TRBV15 and TRBJ1-2, with 7 bases aligning to TRBD1. The CDR3 is 15 amino acids. The germline CDR1 and CDR2 sequences are LNHNV and YYDKDF (reference sequence). The trim removed 7 bases at V and 8 bases at J, leaving 16 bases unmatched. Using reference TRBV15 and TRBJ1-2 for the parts outside the CDR3, the full variable domain is DAMVIQNPRYQVTQFGKPVTLSCSQTLNHNVMYWYQQKSSQAPKLLFHYYDKDFNNEADTPDNFQSRRPNTSFCFLDIRSPGLGDTAMYLCATKGGTVEVEGYTFGSGTRLTVV.